This T cell receptor (beta chain) appears in the sequencing data of a study of T cell clonotyping in hematopoietic cell transplantation. Notes on the study in general: Pathologically expanded recipient clonotypes increased progressively from day 30 to day 180 as diversity fell.

Trimming took 7 bases from V and 8 from J, leaving 9 bases between them. In germline, CDR1 is MNHEY, CDR2 SMNVEV (reference sequence). This CDR3 is built from 11 residues. Worth noting for this clone: Its antigen remains unidentified.

Profiled with immunoSEQ multiplex PCR; TCRdb holds only in-frame clones, not every one. The data contain around 16,000 clones, approximately 61% of them singletons. Samples: about 28 days before transplant, then days 30, 100 and 180 after. The receptor was isolated from a male patient aged 45-60 years who had an allogeneic stem cell transplant from an unrelated donor, so T cells may come from the graft donor. Some clones in this sample may be carry-over from other donors' samples. The V gene is TRBV27, the J gene TRBJ2-1; no definite D call. This sample comprised PBMCs, obtained 30 days after allogeneic stem cell transplant. The CDR3 DNA follows: TGTGCCAGCAAGACTTGGGATGAGCAGTTCTTC. This sequence encodes CASKTWDEQFF.